This T cell receptor (beta chain) originates from a study of PD-L1 blockade in urothelial cancer. Study background: Every 3 weeks, patients received intravenous atezolizumab 1,200 mg, beginning 2014. Patients' histories included 0 to 3 prior chemotherapy regimens. Blood was subjected to analysis at 3 weeks (second dose) and 6 weeks following treatment start. Across blood samples, T cells had a median count of around 150,000.

Specified time point: peripheral blood 6 weeks after treatment start. Profiling relied on immunoSEQ multiplex PCR, and the TCRdb table lists in-frame clones only, not all of them. The top ten clones hold 0.7% to 0.9% of a sample with some 75,000 clones, 80% to 95% of them seen once. CDR1 is SGHRS, CDR2 YFSETQ, per germline. The V gene lost 3 bases and the J gene lost 2 bases, with 12 bases spanning the gap. This CDR3 comprises 15 residues. The input for sequencing was PBMCs, taken around atezolizumab (anti-PD-L1) treatment. V and J are TRBV5-1 and TRBJ2-1; tentative D call: TRBD1 (6 bases). The sequence was collected from a woman older than 75 with urothelial cancer. The CDR3 nucleotides are TGCGCCAGCAGCTCGGACAGTTTGGCCTACAATGAGCAGTTCTTC. Protein sequence: CASSSDSLAYNEQFF.